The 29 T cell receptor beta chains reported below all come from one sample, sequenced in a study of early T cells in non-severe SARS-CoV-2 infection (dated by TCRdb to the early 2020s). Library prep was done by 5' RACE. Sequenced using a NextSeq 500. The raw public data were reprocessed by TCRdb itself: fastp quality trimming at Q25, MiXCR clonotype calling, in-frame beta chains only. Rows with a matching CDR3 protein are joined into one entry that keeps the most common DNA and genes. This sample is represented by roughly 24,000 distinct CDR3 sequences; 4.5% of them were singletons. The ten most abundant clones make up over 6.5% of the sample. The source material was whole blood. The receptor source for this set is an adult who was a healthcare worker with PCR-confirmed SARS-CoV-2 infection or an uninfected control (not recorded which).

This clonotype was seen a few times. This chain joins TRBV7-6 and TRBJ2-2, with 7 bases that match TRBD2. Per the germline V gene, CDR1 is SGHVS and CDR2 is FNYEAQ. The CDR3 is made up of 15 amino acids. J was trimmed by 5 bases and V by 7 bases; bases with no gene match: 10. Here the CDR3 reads CASTYPTGGTGELFF. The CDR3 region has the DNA TGTGCCAGCACCTACCCTACCGGGGGGACCGGGGAGCTGTTTTTT.

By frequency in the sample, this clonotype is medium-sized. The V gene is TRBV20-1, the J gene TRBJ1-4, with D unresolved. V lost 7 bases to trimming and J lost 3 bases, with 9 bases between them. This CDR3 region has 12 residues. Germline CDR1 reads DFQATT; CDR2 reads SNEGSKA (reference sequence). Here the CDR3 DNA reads TGCAGTGTGGTCGCGGCTAATGAAAAACTGTTTTTT. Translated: CSVVAANEKLFF.

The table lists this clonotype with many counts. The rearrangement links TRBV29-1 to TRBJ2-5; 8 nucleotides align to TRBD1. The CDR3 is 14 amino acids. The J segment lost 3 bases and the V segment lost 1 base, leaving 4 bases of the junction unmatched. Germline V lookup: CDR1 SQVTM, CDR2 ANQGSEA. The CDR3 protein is CSVEATDREETQYF. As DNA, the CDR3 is TGCAGCGTTGAAGCCACGGACAGGGAAGAGACCCAGTACTTC.

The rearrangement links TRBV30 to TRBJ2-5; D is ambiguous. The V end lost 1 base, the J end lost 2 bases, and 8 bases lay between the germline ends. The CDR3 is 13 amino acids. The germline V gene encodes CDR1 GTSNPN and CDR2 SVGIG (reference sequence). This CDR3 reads CAWSAASQETQYF. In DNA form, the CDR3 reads TGTGCCTGGAGTGCGGCCTCGCAAGAGACCCAGTACTTC.

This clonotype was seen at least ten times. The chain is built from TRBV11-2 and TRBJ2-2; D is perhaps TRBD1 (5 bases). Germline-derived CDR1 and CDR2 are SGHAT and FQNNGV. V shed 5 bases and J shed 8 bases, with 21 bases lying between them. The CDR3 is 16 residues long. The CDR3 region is CASSIPEAGYGGELFF. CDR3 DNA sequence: TGTGCCAGCAGCATACCTGAGGCAGGGTATGGTGGGGAGCTGTTTTTT.

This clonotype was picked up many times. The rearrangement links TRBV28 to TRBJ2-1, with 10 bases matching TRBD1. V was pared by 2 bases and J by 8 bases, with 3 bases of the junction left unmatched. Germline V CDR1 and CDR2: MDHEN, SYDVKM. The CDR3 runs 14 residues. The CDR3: CASSLAGQGDEQFF. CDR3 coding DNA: TGTGCCAGCAGTTTAGCCGGACAGGGGGATGAGCAGTTCTTC.

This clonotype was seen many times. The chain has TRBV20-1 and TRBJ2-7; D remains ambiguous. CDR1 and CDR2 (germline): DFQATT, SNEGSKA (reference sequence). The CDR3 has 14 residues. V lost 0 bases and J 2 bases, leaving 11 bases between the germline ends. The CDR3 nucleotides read TGCAGTGCTAGAGACCAGACAAGTACCTACGAGCAGTACTTC. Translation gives CSARDQTSTYEQYF.

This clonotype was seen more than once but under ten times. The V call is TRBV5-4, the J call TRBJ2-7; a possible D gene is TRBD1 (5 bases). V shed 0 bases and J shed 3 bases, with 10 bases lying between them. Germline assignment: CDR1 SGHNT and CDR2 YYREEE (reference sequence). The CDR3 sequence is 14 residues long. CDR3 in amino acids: CASSLGAGIYEQYF. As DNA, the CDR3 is TGTGCCAGCAGCTTGGGGGCAGGGATCTACGAGCAGTACTTC.

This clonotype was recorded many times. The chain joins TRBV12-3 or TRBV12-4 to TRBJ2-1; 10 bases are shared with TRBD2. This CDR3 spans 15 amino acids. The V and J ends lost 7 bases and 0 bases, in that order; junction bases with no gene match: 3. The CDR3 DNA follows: TGTGCCAGCAATATAGCGGGGGGCTCCTACAATGAGCAGTTCTTC. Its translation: CASNIAGGSYNEQFF.

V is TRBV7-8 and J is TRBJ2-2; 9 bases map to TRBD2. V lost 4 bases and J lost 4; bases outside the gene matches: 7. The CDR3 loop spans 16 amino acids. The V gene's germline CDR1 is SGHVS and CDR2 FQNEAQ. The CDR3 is CASSSQRGGVTGELFF. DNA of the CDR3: TGTGCCAGCAGCTCCCAACGCGGGGGGGTCACCGGGGAGCTGTTTTTT.

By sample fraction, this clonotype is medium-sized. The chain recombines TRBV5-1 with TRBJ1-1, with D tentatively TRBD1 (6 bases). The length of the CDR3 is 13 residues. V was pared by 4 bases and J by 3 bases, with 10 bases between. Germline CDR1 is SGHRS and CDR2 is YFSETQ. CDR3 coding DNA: TGCGCCAGCAGCCTGGGACAAGACACTGAAGCTTTCTTT. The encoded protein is CASSLGQDTEAFF.

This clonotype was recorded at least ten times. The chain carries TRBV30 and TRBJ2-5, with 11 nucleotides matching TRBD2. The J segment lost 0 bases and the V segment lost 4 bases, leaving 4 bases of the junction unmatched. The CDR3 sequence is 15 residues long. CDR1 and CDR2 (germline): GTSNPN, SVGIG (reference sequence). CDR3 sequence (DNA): TGTGCCTGGACTTCGGGACTAGCGGACCAAGAGACCCAGTACTTC. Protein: CAWTSGLADQETQYF.

As DNA, the CDR3 is TGTGCCAGCAGCTCCCCAGTGCCAAATGAAAAACTGTTTTTT. Translation: CASSSPVPNEKLFF. The V call is TRBV7-9, the J call TRBJ1-4, with D hard to call. The V gene lost 4 bases and the J gene lost 5 bases, with 11 bases spanning the gap. CDR1 and CDR2 from the germline V gene are SEHNR and FQNEAQ (reference sequence). The CDR3 has 14 amino acids.

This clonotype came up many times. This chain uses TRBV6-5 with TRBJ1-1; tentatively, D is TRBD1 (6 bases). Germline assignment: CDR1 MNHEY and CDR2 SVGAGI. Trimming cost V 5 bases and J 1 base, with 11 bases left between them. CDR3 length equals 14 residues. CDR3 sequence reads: CASSRLQGNTEAFF. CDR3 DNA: TGTGCCAGCAGTAGGCTACAGGGGAACACTGAAGCTTTCTTT.

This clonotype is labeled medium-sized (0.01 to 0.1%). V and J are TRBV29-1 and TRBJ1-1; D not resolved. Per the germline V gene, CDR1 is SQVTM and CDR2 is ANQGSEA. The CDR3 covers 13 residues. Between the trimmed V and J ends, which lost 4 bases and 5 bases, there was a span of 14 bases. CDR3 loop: CSVGRERVTEAFF. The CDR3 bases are TGCAGCGTTGGGCGGGAAAGGGTGACTGAAGCTTTCTTT.

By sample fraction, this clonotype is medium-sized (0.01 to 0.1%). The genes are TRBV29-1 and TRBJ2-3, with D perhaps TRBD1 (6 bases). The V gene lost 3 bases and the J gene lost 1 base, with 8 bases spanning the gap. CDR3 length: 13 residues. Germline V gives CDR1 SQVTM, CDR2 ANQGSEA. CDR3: CSVDRGGTDTQYF. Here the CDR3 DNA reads TGCAGCGTTGACAGGGGCGGCACAGATACGCAGTATTTT.

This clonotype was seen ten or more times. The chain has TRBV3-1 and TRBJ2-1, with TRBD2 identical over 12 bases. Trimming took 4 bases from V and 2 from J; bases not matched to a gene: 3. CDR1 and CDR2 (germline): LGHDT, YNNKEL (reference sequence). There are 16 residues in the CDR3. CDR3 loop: CASSPSSGGAYNEQFF. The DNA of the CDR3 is TGTGCCAGCAGCCCCTCTAGCGGGGGGGCCTACAATGAGCAGTTCTTC.

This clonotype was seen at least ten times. CDR3 nucleotide sequence: TGCAGCGTCCTGGGACTAGCGGGGAGGTTTGAGCAGTTCTTC. This gives the protein CSVLGLAGRFEQFF. The chain is built from TRBV29-1 and TRBJ2-1; TRBD2 matches at 13 bases. Trimming removed 6 bases from V and 9 bases from J; junction bases left unmatched: 8. Germline CDR1 reads SQVTM; CDR2 reads ANQGSEA. This CDR3 is built from 14 residues.

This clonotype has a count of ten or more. The CDR3 DNA sequence: TGCAGCGTTTCTCAAGACTGGACCCAAGAGACCCAGTACTTC. Its protein is CSVSQDWTQETQYF. The J gene is TRBJ2-5, the V gene TRBV29-1; D gene unclear. Germline assignment: CDR1 SQVTM and CDR2 ANQGSEA. The CDR3 is 14 residues long. V was cut by 5 bases and J by 1 base, with 14 bases left in between.

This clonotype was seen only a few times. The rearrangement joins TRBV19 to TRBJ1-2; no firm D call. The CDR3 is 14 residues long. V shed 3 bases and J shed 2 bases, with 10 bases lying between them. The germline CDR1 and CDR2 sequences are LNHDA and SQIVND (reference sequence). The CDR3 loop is CASSIHPGNYGYTF. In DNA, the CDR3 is TGTGCCAGTAGTATCCACCCCGGCAACTATGGCTACACCTTC.

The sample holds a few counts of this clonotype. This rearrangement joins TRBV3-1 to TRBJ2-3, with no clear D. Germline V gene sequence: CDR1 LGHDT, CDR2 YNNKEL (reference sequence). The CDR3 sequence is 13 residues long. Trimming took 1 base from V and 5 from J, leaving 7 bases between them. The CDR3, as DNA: TGTGCCAGCAGCCAAGGGCGTGGAGATACGCAGTATTTT. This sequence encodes CASSQGRGDTQYF.

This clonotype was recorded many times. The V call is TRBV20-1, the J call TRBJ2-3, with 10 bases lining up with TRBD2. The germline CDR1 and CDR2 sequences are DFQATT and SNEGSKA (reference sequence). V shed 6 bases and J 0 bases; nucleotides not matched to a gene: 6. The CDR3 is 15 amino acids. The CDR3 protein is CSALPSGGSTDTQYF. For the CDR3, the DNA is TGCAGTGCCCTACCTAGCGGGGGAAGCACAGATACGCAGTATTTT.

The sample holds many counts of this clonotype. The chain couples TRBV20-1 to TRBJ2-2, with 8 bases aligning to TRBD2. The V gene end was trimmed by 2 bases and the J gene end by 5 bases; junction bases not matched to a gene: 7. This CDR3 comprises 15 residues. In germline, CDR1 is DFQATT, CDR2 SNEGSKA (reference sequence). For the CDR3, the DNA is TGCAGTGCTAGACGACTAGCGCCCGAGACCGGGGAGCTGTTTTTT. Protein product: CSARRLAPETGELFF.

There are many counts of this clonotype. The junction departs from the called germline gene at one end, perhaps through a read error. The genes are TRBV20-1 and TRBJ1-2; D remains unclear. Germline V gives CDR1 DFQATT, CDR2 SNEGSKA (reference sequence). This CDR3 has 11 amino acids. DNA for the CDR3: TGCAGCGCTAGTACGGGGAATGGCTACACCTTC. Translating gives CSASTGNGYTF.

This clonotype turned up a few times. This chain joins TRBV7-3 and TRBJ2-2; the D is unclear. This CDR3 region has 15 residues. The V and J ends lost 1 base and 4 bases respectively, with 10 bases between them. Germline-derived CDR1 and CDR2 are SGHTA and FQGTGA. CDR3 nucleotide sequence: TGTGCCAGCAGCTTAAGGACGAGTTTCACCGGGGAGCTGTTTTTT. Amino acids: CASSLRTSFTGELFF.

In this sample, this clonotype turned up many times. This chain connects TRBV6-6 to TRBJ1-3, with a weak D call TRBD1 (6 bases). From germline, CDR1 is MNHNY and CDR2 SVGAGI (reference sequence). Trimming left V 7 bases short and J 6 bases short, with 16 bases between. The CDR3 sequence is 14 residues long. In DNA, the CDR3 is TGTGCCAGCAAGTTCGGACAGTATGAAAACACCATATATTTT. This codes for CASKFGQYENTIYF.

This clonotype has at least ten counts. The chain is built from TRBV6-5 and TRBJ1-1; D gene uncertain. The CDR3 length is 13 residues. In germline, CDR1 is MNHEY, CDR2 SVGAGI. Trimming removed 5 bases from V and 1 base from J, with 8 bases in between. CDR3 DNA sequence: TGTGCCAGCAGTCTTAGACAGAACACTGAAGCTTTCTTT. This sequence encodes CASSLRQNTEAFF.

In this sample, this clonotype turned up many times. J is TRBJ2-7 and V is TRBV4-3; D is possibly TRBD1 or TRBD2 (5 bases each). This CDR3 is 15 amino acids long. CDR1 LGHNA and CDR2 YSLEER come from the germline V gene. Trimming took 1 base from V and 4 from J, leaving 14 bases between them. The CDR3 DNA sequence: TGCGCCAGCAGCCAAGTGATAGGTGGGGGTTACGAGCAGTACTTC. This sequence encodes CASSQVIGGGYEQYF.

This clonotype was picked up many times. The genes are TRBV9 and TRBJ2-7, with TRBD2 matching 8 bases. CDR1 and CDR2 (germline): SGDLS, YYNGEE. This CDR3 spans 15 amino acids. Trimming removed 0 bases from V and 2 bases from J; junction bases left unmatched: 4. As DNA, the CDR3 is TGTGCCAGCAGCGTAGTTCCCGGGGGGGCCTACGAGCAGTACTTC. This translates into CASSVVPGGAYEQYF.